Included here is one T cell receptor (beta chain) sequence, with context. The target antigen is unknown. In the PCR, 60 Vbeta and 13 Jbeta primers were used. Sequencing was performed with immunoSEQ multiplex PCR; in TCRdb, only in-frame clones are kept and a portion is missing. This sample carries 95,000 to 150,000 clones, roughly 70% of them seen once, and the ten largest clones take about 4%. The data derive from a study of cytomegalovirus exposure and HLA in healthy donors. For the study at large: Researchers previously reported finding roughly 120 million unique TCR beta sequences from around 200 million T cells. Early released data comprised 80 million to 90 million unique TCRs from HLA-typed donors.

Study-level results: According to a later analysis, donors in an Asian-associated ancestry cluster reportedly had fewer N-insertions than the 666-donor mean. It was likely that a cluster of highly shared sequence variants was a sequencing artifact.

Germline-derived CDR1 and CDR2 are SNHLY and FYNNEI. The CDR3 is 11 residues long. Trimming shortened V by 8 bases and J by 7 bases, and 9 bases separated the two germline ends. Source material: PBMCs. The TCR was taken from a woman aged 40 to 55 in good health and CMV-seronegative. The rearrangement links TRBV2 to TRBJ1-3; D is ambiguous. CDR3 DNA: TGTGCCAGCGAACTGAGGAACACCATATATTTT. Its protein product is CASELRNTIYF.